These T cell receptor beta chains were read from a single sample in a study of early T cells in non-severe SARS-CoV-2 infection. TCRdb reprocessed the 5' RACE reads with MiXCR, giving one entry per CDR3 protein. In the table there are about 83,000 distinct CDR3 sequences, 12% of which are singletons. The sequenced sample consisted of whole blood. All receptors derive from an adult who was a healthcare worker with PCR-confirmed SARS-CoV-2 infection or an uninfected control (not recorded which). The CDR3 runs from the conserved cysteine through the conserved F or W. A D gene is named only where the DNA matches it firmly. Size is omitted from some rows. Given values are once, few, many or a class for expanded clones.

TRBD1 TRBJ1-5 TRBV5-6 few CASSSGTGGRTQHF TGTGCCAGCAGCTCCGGGACAGGGGGAAGGACCCAGCATTTT
- TRBJ2-5 TRBV9 - CTSSVGFGLETQYF TGTACCAGCAGCGTAGGATTTGGCTTAGAGACCCAGTACTTC
- TRBJ1-4 TRBV19 - CASSTIGAWNEKLFF TGTGCCAGTAGCACCATAGGTGCTTGGAATGAAAAACTGTTTTTT
- TRBJ2-3 TRBV30 few CAWNRGAGDTDTQYF TGTGCCTGGAACCGAGGGGCAGGAGATACAGATACGCAGTATTTT
- TRBJ2-7 TRBV29-1 many CSVEDRTAETLYEQYF TGCAGCGTTGAAGATCGAACGGCAGAGACCCTCTACGAGCAGTACTTC
- TRBJ2-5 TRBV29-1 - CSVVKQGLQETQYF TGCAGCGTTGTTAAACAGGGTTTACAAGAGACCCAGTACTTC
- TRBJ2-7 TRBV10-1 few CATKTASLGYEQYF TGCGCCACCAAGACCGCAAGCTTGGGATACGAGCAGTACTTC
- TRBJ2-7 TRBV2 - CASTSQPGVEQYF TGTGCCAGCACGTCCCAGCCAGGGGTCGAGCAGTACTTC
- TRBJ2-1 TRBV4-3 - CASSQELSRKINVNEQFF TGCGCCAGCAGCCAAGAATTGAGTCGCAAAATTAACGTTAATGAGCAGTTCTTC
- TRBJ2-7 TRBV7-2 - CASSGVSYEQYF TGTGCCAGCAGCGGCGTCTCCTACGAGCAGTACTTC
- TRBJ2-5 TRBV21-1 many CASSSSPSLRRETQYF TGTGCCAGCAGTAGCTCCCCTTCGTTGCGGAGGGAGACCCAGTACTTC
TRBD1 TRBJ1-2 TRBV6-1 - CASSEDRGYGYTF TGTGCCAGCAGTGAAGACAGGGGCTATGGCTACACCTTC
- TRBJ2-7 TRBV20-1 few CSTTRLSYEQYF TGCAGCACCACTAGGCTATCCTACGAGCAGTACTTC
- TRBJ2-7 TRBV4-1 few CASSQSITYEQYF TGCGCCAGCAGCCAATCGATTACCTACGAGCAGTACTTC
TRBD1 TRBJ2-7 TRBV20-1 few CSLKDRAYEQYF TGCAGTCTTAAGGACAGGGCCTACGAGCAGTACTTC